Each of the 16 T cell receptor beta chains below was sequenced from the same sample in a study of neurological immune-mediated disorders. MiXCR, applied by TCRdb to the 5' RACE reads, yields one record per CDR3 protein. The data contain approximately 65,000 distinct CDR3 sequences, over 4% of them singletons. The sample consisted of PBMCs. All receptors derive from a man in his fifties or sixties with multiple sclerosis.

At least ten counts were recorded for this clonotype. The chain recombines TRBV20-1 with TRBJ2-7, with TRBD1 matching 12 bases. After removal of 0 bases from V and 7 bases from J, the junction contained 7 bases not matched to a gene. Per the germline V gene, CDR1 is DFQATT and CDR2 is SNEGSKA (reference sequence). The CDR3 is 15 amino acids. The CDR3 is CSARDPGTGGGEQYV. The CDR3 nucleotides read TGCAGTGCTAGAGACCCAGGGACAGGGGGCGGAGAGCAGTACGTC.

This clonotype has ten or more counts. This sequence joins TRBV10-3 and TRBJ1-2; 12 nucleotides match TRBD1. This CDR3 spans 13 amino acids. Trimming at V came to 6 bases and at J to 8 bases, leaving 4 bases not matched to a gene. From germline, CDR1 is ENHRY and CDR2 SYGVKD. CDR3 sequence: CAIRGQGALGYTF. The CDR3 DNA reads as TGTGCCATCAGGGGACAGGGGGCGCTGGGCTACACCTTC.

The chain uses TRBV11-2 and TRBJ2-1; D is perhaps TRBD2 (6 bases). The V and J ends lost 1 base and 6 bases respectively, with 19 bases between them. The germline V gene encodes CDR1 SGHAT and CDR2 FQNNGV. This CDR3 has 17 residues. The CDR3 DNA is TGTGCCAGCAGCTTAGGTGGAGGGGTCCCCCTCAGCAATGAGCAGTTCTTC. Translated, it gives CASSLGGGVPLSNEQFF. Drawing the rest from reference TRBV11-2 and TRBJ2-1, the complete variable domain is EAGVAQSPRYKIIEKRQSVAFWCNPISGHATLYWYQQILGQGPKLLIQFQNNGVVDDSQLPKDRFSAERLKGVDSTLKIQPAKLEDSAVYLCASSLGGGVPLSNEQFFGPGTRLTVL.

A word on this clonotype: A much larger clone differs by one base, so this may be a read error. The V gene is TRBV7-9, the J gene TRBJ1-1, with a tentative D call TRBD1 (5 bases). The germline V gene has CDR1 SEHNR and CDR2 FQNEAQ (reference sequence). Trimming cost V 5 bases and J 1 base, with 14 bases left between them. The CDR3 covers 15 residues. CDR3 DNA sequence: TGTGCCAGCAGCCCGACAGTGGGACGGAACACTGAAGCTTTCTTT. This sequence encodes CASSPTVGRNTEAFF.

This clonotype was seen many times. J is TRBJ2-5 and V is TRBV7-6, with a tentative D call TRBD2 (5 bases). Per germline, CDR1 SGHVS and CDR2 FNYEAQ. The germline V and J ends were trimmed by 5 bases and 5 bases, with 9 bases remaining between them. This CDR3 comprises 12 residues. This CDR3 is CASSPSRETQYF. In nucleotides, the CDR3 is TGTGCCAGCAGCCCTAGCCGGGAGACCCAGTACTTC.

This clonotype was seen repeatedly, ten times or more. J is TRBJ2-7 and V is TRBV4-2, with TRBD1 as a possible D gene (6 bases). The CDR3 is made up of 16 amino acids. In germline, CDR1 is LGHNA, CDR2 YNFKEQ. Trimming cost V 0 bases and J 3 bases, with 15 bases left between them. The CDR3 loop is CASSQDWTVTFYEQYF. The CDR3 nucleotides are TGTGCCAGCAGCCAAGATTGGACAGTCACCTTCTACGAGCAGTACTTC.

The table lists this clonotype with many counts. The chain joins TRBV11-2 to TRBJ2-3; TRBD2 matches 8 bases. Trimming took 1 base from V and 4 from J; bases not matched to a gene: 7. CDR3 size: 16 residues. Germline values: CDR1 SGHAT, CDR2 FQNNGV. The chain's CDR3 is CASSLVGGLAPDTQYF. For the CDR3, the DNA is TGTGCCAGCAGCTTAGTAGGCGGACTAGCCCCAGATACGCAGTATTTT.

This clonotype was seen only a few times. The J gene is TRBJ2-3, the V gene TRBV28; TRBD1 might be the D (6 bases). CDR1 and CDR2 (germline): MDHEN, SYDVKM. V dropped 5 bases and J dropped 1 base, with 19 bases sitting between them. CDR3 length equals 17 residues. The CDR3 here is CASSSPGQTIRTDTQYF. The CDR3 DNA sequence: TGTGCCAGCAGTAGCCCTGGACAGACAATACGCACAGATACGCAGTATTTT.

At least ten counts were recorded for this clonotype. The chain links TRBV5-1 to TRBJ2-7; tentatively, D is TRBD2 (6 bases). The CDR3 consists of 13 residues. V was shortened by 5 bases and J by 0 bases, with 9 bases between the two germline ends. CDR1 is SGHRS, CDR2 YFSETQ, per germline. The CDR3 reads CASREGISYEQYF. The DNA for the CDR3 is TGCGCCAGCAGGGAGGGAATCTCCTACGAGCAGTACTTC. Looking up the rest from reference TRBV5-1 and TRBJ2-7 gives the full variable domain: KAGVTQTPRYLIKTRGQQVTLSCSPISGHRSVSWYQQTPGQGLQFLFEYFSETQRNKGNFPGRFSGRQFSNSRSEMNVSTLELGDSALYLCASREGISYEQYFGPGTRLTVT.

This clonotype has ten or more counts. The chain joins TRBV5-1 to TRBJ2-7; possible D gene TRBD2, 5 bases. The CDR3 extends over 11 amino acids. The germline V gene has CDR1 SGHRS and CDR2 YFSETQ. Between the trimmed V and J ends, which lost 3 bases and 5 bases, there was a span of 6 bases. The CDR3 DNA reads TGCGCCAGCAGCTGGGGAGACGAGCAGTACTTC. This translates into CASSWGDEQYF.

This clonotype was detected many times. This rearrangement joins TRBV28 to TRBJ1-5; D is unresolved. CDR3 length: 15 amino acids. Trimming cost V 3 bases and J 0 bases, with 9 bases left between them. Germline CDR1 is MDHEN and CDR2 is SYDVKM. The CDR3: CASSFGLHSNQPQHF. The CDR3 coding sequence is TGTGCCAGCAGTTTTGGGCTTCATAGCAATCAGCCCCAGCATTTT.

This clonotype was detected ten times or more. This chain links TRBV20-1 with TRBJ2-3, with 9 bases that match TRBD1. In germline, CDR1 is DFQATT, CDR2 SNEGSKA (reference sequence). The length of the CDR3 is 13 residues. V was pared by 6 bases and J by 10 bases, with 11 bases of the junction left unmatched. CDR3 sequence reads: CSALGTGIGAQYF. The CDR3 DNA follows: TGCAGTGCCCTCGGGACAGGGATAGGCGCGCAGTATTTT.

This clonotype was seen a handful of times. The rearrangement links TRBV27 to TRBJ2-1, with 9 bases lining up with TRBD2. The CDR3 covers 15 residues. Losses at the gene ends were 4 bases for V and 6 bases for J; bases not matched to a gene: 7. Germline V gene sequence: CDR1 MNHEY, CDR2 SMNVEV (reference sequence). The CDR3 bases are TGTGCCAGCAGTTCCGGACTAGCGTCGGTCAATGAGCAGTTCTTC. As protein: CASSSGLASVNEQFF.

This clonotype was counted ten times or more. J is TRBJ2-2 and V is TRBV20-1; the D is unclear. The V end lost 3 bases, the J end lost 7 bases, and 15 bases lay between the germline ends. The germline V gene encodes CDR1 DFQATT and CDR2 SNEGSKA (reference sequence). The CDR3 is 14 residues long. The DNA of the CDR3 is TGCAGTGCTAGGGTGGCCAGGTCCGTCGGGGAGCTGTTTTTT. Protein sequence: CSARVARSVGELFF.

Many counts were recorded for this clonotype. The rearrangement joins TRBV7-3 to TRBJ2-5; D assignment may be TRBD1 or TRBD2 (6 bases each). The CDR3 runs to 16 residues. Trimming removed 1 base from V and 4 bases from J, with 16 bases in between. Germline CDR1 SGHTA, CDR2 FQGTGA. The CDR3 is CASSLNGGVGAETQYF. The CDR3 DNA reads TGTGCCAGCAGCTTAAACGGGGGCGTTGGGGCAGAGACCCAGTACTTC.

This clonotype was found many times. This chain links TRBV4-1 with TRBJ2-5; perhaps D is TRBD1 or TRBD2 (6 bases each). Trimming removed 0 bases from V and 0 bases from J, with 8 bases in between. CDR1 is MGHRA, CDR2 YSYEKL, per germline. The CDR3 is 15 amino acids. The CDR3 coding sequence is TGCGCCAGCAGCCAAGATGGGGGGCACCAAGAGACCCAGTACTTC. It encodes CASSQDGGHQETQYF.